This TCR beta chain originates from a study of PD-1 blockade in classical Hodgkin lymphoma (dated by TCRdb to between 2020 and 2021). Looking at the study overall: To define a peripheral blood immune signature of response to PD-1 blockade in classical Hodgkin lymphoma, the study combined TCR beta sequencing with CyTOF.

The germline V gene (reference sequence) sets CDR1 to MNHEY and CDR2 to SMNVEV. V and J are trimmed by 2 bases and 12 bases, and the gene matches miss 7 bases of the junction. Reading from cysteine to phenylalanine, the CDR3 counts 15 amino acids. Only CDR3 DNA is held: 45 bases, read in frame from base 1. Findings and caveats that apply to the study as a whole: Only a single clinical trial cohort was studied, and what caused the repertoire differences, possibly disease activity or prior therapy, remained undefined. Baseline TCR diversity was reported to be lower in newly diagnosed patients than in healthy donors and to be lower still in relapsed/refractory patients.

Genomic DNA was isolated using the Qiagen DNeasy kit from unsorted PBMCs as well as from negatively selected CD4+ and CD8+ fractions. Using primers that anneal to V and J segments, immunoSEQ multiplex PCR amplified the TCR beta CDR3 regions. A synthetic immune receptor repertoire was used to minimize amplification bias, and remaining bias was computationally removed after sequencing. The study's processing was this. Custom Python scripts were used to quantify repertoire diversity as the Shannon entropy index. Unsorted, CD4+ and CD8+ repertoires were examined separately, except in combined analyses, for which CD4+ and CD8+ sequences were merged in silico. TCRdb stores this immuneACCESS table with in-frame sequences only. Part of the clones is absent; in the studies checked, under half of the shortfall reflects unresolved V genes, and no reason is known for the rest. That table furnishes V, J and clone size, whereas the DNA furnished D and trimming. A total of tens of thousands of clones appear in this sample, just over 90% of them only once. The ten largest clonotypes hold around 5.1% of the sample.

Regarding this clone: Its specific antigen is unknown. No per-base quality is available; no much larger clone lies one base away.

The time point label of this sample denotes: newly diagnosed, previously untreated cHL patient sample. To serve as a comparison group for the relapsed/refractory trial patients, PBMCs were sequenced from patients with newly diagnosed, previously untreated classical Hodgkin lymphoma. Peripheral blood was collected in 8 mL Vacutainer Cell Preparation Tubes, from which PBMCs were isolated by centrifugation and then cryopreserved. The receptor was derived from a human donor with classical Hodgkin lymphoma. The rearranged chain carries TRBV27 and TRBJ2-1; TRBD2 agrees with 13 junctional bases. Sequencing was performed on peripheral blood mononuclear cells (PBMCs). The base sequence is TGTGCCAGCAGTTTAATACTAGCGGGAGGGGCGGTGCAGTTCTTC. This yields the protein CASSLILAGGAVQFF.